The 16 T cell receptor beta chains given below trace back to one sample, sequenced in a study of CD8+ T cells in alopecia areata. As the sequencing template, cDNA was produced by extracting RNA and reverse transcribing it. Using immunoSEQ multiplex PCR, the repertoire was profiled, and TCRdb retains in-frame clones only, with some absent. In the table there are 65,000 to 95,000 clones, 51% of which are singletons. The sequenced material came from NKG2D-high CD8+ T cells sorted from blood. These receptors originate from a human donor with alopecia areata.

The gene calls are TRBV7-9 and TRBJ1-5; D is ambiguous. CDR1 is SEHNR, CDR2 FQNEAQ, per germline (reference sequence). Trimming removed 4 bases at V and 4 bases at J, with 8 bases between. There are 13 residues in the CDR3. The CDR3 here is CASSSDGNQPQHF. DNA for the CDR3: TGTGCCAGCAGCTCGGACGGGAATCAGCCCCAGCATTTT.

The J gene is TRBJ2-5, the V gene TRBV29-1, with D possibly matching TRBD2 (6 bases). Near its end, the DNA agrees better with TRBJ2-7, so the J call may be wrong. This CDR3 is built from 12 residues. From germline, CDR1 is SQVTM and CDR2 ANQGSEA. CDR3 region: CSAYSGDYEQYF. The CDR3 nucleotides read TGCAGTGCTTACTCGGGAGACTACGAGCAGTACTTC.

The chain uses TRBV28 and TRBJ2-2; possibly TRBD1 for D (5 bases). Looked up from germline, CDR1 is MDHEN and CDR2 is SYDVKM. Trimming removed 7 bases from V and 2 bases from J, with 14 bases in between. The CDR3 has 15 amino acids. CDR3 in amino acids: CASTLGLDNTGELFF. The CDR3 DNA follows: TGTGCCAGCACCCTGGGGCTGGACAACACCGGGGAGCTGTTTTTT.

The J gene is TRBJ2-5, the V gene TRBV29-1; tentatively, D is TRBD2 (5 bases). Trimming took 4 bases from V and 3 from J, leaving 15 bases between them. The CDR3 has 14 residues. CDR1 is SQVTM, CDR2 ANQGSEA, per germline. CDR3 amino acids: CSVAGLLGEETQYF. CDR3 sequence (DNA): TGCAGCGTTGCTGGACTTCTTGGGGAAGAGACCCAGTACTTC.

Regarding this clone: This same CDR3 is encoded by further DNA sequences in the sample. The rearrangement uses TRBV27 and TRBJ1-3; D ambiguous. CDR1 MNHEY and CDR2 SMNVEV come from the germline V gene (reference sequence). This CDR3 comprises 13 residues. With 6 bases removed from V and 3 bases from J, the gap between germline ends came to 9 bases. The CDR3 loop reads CASSLVGGNTIYF. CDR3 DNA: TGTGCCAGCAGCTTGGTCGGTGGAAACACCATATATTTT.

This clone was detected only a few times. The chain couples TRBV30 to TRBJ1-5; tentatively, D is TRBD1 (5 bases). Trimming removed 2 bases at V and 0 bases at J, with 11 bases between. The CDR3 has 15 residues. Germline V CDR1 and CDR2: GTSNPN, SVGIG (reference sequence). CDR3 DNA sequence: TGTGCCTGGAGTCAGGGAGGCTATAGCAATCAGCCCCAGCATTTT. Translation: CAWSQGGYSNQPQHF. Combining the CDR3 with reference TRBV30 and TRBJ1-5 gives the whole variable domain SQTIHQWPATLVQPVGSPLSLECTVEGTSNPNLYWYRQAAGRGLQLLFYSVGIGQISSEVPQNLSASRPQDRQFILSSKKLLLSDSGFYLCAWSQGGYSNQPQHFGDGTRLSIL.

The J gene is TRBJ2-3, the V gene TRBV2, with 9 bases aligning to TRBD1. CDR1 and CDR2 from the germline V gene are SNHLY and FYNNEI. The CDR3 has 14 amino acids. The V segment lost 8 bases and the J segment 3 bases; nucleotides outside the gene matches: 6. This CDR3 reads CASPAGQGTDTQYF. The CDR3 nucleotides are TGTGCCAGCCCGGCCGGACAGGGGACAGATACGCAGTATTTT.

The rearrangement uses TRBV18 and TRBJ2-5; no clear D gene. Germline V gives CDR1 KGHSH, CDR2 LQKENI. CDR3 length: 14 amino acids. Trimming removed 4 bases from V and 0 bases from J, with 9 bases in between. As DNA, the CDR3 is TGTGCCAGCTCACTGGAGACGTACCAAGAGACCCAGTACTTC. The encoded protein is CASSLETYQETQYF.

This CDR3 reads CASSPAGGGLYGYTF. The CDR3 DNA is TGCGCCAGCAGCCCGGCGGGGGGCGGGCTCTATGGCTACACCTTC. The chain carries TRBV5-1 and TRBJ1-2, with D possibly matching TRBD1 (6 bases). This CDR3 has 15 amino acids. V dropped 4 bases and J dropped 4 bases, with 17 bases sitting between them. Per the germline V gene, CDR1 is SGHRS and CDR2 is YFSETQ.

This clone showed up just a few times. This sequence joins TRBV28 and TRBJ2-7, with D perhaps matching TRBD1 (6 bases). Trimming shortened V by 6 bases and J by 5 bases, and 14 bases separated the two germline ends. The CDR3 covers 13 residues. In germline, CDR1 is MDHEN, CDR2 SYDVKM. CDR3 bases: TGTGCCAGCAGCGCCGGGACAACCAACGAGCAGTACTTC. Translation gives CASSAGTTNEQYF.

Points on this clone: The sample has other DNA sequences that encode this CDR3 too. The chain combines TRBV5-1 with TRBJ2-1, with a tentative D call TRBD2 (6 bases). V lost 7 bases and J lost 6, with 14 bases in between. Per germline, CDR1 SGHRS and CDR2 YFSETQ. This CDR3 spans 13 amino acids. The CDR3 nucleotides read TGCGCCAGCTCCCTCCGGGGGAGCAATGAGCAGTTCTTC. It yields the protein CASSLRGSNEQFF.

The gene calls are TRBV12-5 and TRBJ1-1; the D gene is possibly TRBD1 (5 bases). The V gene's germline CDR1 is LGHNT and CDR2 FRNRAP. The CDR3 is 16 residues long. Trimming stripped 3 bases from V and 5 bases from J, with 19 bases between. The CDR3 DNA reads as TGTGCTAGTGGTTTACCCACCGTGGGGGATGGAACTGAAGCTTTCTTT. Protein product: CASGLPTVGDGTEAFF.

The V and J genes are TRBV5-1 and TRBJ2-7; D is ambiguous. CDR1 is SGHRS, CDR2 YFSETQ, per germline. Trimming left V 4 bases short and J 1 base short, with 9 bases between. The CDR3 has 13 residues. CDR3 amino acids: CASSVQESYEQYF. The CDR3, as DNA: TGCGCCAGCAGCGTTCAGGAATCCTACGAGCAGTACTTC.

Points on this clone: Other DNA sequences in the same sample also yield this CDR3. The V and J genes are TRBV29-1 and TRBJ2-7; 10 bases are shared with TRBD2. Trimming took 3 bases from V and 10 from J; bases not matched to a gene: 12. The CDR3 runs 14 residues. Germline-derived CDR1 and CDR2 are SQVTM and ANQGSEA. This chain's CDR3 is CSVDGEAGGGEQYF. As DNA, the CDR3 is TGCAGCGTTGATGGAGAAGCGGGAGGGGGCGAACAGTACTTC.

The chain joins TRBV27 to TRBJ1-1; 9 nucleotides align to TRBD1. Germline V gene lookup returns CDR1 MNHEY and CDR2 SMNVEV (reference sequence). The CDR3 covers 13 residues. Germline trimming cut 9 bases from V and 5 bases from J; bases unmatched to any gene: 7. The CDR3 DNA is TGTGCCAGTTCCGACAGGGGGGGGACTGAAGCTTTCTTT. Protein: CASSDRGGTEAFF.

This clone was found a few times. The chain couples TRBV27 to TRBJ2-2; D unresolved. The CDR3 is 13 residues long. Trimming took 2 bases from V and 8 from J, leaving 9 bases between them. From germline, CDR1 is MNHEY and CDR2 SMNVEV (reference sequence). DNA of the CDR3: TGTGCCAGCAGTTTAACGAGTGCGGGGGAGCTGTTTTTT. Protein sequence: CASSLTSAGELFF.